What follows are 7 T cell receptor beta chains derived from one specimen sequenced in a study of blood T cell repertoires in COVID-19. Only in-frame clones appear in the TCRdb table, and some are missing; sequencing was by immunoSEQ multiplex PCR. Among approximately 170,000 clones listed, about nine tenths were seen once. Sequencing input: peripheral blood. Source of these receptors: a woman aged 55 to 70 with COVID-19, enrolled during active disease.

V and J are TRBV7-2 and TRBJ1-4; weak D call: TRBD1 (6 bases). The germline V and J ends were trimmed by 11 bases and 7 bases, with 17 bases remaining between them. Germline V lookup: CDR1 SGHTA, CDR2 FQGNSA. This CDR3 comprises 13 residues. CDR3 sequence: CAGRDTGSEKLFF. In DNA form, the CDR3 reads TGTGCCGGACGAGACACAGGGTCTGAAAAACTGTTTTTT. The whole variable domain, filled in from reference TRBV7-2 and TRBJ1-4, reads GAGVSQSPSNKVTEKGKDVELRCDPISGHTALYWYRQSLGQGLEFLIYFQGNSAPDKSGLPSDRFSAERTGGSVSTLTIQRTQQEDSAVYLCAGRDTGSEKLFFGSGTQLSVL.

J is TRBJ2-7 and V is TRBV2; TRBD2 agrees at 14 bases. CDR3 length: 17 amino acids. The trim removed 4 bases at V and 5 bases at J, leaving 10 bases unmatched. The germline CDR1 and CDR2 sequences are SNHLY and FYNNEI. CDR3 loop: CASSVPGLAGVRNEQYF. The CDR3, as DNA: TGTGCCAGCAGTGTTCCGGGACTAGCGGGAGTTAGGAACGAGCAGTACTTC.

The rearrangement links TRBV6-6 to TRBJ2-1, with D hard to call. Germline loops: CDR1 MNHNY, CDR2 SVGAGI (reference sequence). Trimming left V 5 bases short and J 0 bases short, with 20 bases between. The CDR3 sequence is 18 residues long. The CDR3 spells CASSRAFQALSSYNEQFF. The CDR3 bases are TGTGCCAGCAGTCGGGCCTTTCAAGCACTAAGCTCCTACAATGAGCAGTTCTTC.

The gene calls are TRBV2 and TRBJ2-1; 10 bases match TRBD2. This CDR3 contains 14 residues. V gave up 6 bases and J gave up 9 bases; unmatched junction bases: 8. CDR1 is SNHLY and CDR2 is FYNNEI in the germline V gene. CDR3 residues: CASRLLAGVGEQFF. CDR3 in DNA: TGTGCCAGCAGGCTCCTAGCGGGAGTGGGTGAGCAGTTCTTC.

The chain is built from TRBV10-3 and TRBJ1-1; 7 nucleotides agree with TRBD1. Germline V gives CDR1 ENHRY, CDR2 SYGVKD. V shed 4 bases, J shed 3 bases, and the junction held 2 bases outside the gene matches. CDR3 length: 13 residues. In DNA, the CDR3 is TGTGCCATCAGTGCCACAGGGGACACTGAAGCTTTCTTT. It encodes CAISATGDTEAFF.

The chain is built from TRBV5-4 and TRBJ2-7; TRBD1 matches 7 bases. Germline V gives CDR1 SGHNT, CDR2 YYREEE (reference sequence). With 3 bases clipped from V and 5 bases from J, the junction kept 11 bases outside the gene matches. The length of the CDR3 is 15 residues. Here the CDR3 reads CASSSIYKGANEQYF. CDR3 DNA: TGTGCCAGCAGCTCGATTTATAAGGGGGCCAACGAGCAGTACTTC.

This clone was counted between two and nine times. This chain connects TRBV19 to TRBJ1-5, with a possible D match to TRBD1 (6 bases). V was trimmed by 4 bases and J by 1 base, leaving 11 bases between them. The CDR3 length is 15 residues. From germline, CDR1 is LNHDA and CDR2 SQIVND (reference sequence). The CDR3 spells CASSTVQGSNQPQHF. The CDR3 nucleotides are TGTGCCAGTAGTACCGTACAGGGAAGCAATCAGCCCCAGCATTTT.